Following are 10 T cell receptor beta chains from one sample sequenced in a study of blood T cell repertoires in COVID-19. Libraries were prepared by immunoSEQ multiplex PCR; TCRdb keeps only in-frame clonotypes and omits some of them. The repertoire holds about 300,000 clones, with 75% to 90% as singletons. The sequenced sample consisted of PBMCs or T cells enriched from blood (not recorded which). The receptors come from a man between 60 and 75 years old who had recovered from COVID-19.

This clone was observed once. The V and J genes are TRBV7-9 and TRBJ1-4; 7 bases agree with TRBD1. Trimming took 9 bases from V and 6 from J; bases not matched to a gene: 13. The CDR3 contains 15 residues. Germline V CDR1 and CDR2: SEHNR, FQNEAQ (reference sequence). In DNA, the CDR3 is TGTGCCAGTCAGCGACCGACAGGGTTTGATGAAAAACTGTTTTTT. Its protein is CASQRPTGFDEKLFF.

The chain joins TRBV18 to TRBJ2-6, with a tentative D call TRBD1 (6 bases). This CDR3 is 16 amino acids long. CDR1 and CDR2 from the germline V gene are KGHSH and LQKENI. Trimming shortened V by 0 bases and J by 2 bases, and 8 bases separated the two germline ends. The CDR3 sequence: CASSPPQGTGANVLTF. CDR3 nucleotides: TGTGCCAGCTCACCACCCCAGGGGACTGGGGCCAACGTCCTGACTTTC.

This chain links TRBV28 with TRBJ1-4; D gene ambiguous. CDR3 size: 12 residues. V lost 2 bases, J lost 10 bases, and 8 bases lay in between. Germline CDR1 is MDHEN and CDR2 is SYDVKM. DNA for the CDR3: TGTGCCAGCAGTTTAAGAGGCGGAAAACTGTTTTTT. Its protein product is CASSLRGGKLFF.

The genes are TRBV6-2 or TRBV6-3 and TRBJ2-7, with a tentative D call TRBD1 (6 bases). V was trimmed by 4 bases and J by 2 bases, leaving 15 bases between them. Germline-derived CDR1 and CDR2 are MNHEY and SVGEGT. This CDR3 is built from 15 residues. CDR3 in amino acids: CASSFLGQATYEQYF. CDR3 in DNA: TGTGCCAGCAGTTTCCTGGGACAAGCCACCTACGAGCAGTACTTC.

This chain joins TRBV7-3 and TRBJ2-2, with 12 bases identical to TRBD1. Germline V gene data show CDR1 as SGHTA and CDR2 as FQGTGA. The CDR3 runs to 17 residues. J was trimmed by 5 bases and V by 5 bases; bases with no gene match: 9. CDR3 amino acids: CASSPGTGGAGTGELFF. The CDR3 bases are TGTGCCAGCAGCCCTGGGACAGGGGGCGCAGGAACCGGGGAGCTGTTTTTT.

Notes on this clone: The sample contains more than one DNA sequence encoding this CDR3. The V and J genes are TRBV9 and TRBJ1-1, with unresolved D. Trimming took 0 bases from V and 5 from J, leaving 8 bases between them. Per germline, CDR1 SGDLS and CDR2 YYNGEE. The CDR3 runs 13 residues. CDR3 coding DNA: TGTGCCAGCAGCGTAGCAGGAAATACTGAAGCTTTCTTT. Translated, it gives CASSVAGNTEAFF.

The CDR3 nucleotides are TGTGCCAGTAGTATAGGACTAGCGGGAGGGGACACCGGGGAGCTGTTTTTT. Its translation is CASSIGLAGGDTGELFF. This sequence joins TRBV19 and TRBJ2-2; the match to TRBD2 covers 14 bases. Germline lookup yields CDR1 LNHDA and CDR2 SQIVND (reference sequence). The junction had 1 base not matched to a gene; V was cut back by 1 base and J by 3 bases. The CDR3 covers 17 residues. Variable domain in full (rest from reference TRBV19 and TRBJ2-2): DGGITQSPKYLFRKEGQNVTLSCEQNLNHDAMYWYRQDPGQGLRLIYYSQIVNDFQKGDIAEGYSVSREKKESFPLTVTSAQKNPTAFYLCASSIGLAGGDTGELFFGEGSRLTVL.

CDR3 sequence: CASADSPYSYEQYF. The CDR3 coding sequence is TGTGCCAGTGCGGACAGCCCCTACTCCTACGAGCAGTACTTC. The chain uses TRBV19 and TRBJ2-7; D possibly corresponds to TRBD1 (6 bases). Germline V lookup: CDR1 LNHDA, CDR2 SQIVND (reference sequence). V lost 8 bases to trimming and J lost 0 bases, with 14 bases between them. This CDR3 comprises 14 residues.

The chain is built from TRBV19 and TRBJ2-3; 7 nucleotides align to TRBD2. Per germline, CDR1 LNHDA and CDR2 SQIVND (reference sequence). The CDR3 loop spans 17 amino acids. The junction had 15 bases not matched to a gene; V was cut back by 9 bases and J by 0 bases. CDR3 sequence reads: CASTGLRVGVSTDTQYF. The CDR3 coding sequence is TGTGCCAGCACGGGACTACGGGTGGGGGTGAGCACAGATACGCAGTATTTT.

V and J are TRBV6-5 and TRBJ1-5, with D uncertain. The CDR3 consists of 12 residues. Germline values: CDR1 MNHEY, CDR2 SVGAGI. Between the trimmed V and J ends, which lost 6 bases and 10 bases, there was a span of 13 bases. CDR3 coding DNA: TGTGCCAGCAGCTCTCCCAGTTCACCCCAGCATTTT. Translation: CASSSPSSPQHF.